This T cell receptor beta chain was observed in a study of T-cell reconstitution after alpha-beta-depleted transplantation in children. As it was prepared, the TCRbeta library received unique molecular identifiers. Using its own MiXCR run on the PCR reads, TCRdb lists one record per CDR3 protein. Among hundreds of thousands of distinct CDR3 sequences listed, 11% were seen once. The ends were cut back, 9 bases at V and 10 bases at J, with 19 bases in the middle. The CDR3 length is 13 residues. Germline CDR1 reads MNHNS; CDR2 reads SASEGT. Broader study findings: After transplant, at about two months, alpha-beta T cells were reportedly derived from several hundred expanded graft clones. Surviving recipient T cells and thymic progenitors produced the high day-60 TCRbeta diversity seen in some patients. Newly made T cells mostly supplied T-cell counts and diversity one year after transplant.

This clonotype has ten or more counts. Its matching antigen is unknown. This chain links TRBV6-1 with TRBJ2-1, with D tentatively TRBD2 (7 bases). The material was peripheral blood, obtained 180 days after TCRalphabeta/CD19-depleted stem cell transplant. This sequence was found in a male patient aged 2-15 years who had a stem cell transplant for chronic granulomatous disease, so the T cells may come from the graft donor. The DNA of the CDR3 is TGTGCCAGTAAGGGGGGGTTTATGTCGGAGCAGTTCTTC. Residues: CASKGGFMSEQFF.